The TCR beta chain under discussion was sequenced for a study of T cell clonality in common variable immunodeficiency. Caucasian heritage predominated among both patients and controls. Clones were read by immunoSEQ multiplex PCR, and TCRdb kept only the in-frame ones, dropping some. The specimen has fewer than 75,000 clones, none found just once. The V end was cut by 5 bases, the J end by 4 bases, with 11 bases between. This CDR3 is 13 amino acids long. Looked up from germline, CDR1 is SGHTA and CDR2 is FQGNSA. Whole-study results and caveats: CVID subjects shared fewer TCRbeta clones than healthy controls did. CVID patient heterogeneity limited repertoire-clinical complication correlations.

Note on this clone: Its antigen is currently unknown. The read finishes 3 residues shy of the CDR3 end, and the germline J gene is used to complete it.

This chain links TRBV7-2 with TRBJ1-2; maybe TRBD1 (5 bases). Source material: peripheral blood mononuclear cells. This sequence originates from a person aged 18 to 75 in good health. The sequenced CDR3 bases are TGTGCCAGCAGCGCAGGGACTTTCTATGGC. Residues: CASSAGTFYG. The entire CDR3 sequence reads CASSAGTFYGYTF.